One T cell receptor (beta chain) is described in this entry. The antigen remains unidentified. The CDR3 covers 14 residues. V was clipped by 4 bases and J by 2 bases, with 12 bases between them. In germline, CDR1 is SGHTA, CDR2 FQGTGA. The data are from a study of OX40 agonist ivuxolimab in advanced cancers. Study-wide background: The study reported partial responses in three patients: one hepatocellular carcinoma, two cutaneous melanoma.

The method was immunoSEQ multiplex PCR; TCRdb's version includes in-frame clones alone and lacks a portion of them. The sample records 65,000 to 90,000 clones, roughly 91% being singletons. Whole-study results and caveats: People who partly responded at 0.1-3.0 mg/kg had some of the least clonal expansion seen.

The material sequenced was CD4+ or CD8+ T cells sorted from blood, taken in a trial of the OX40 agonist ivuxolimab. The receptor was isolated from an adult with an advanced solid tumor such as melanoma, head and neck, liver or kidney cancer. The chain couples TRBV7-3 to TRBJ2-7, with D perhaps TRBD1 or TRBD2 (5 bases each). CDR3 nucleotide sequence: TGTGCCAGCAGCTCCTCCGAGGGACCCTACGAGCAGTACTTC. This encodes CASSSSEGPYEQYF.